A selection of T cell receptor beta chains follows, all from one sample in a study of shared clonotypes between healthy human individuals. Profiled with immunoSEQ multiplex PCR; TCRdb holds only in-frame clones, not every one. The table has millions of clones, just over 90% seen once. Sequencing input: naive CD4+ T cells from PBMCs. These TCRs come from a man aged 18 to 30 in good health. Some clones in this sample may be carry-over from other donors' samples. Each CDR3 is given with its conserved first and last residue. The order of the fields is J gene, D gene, V gene, CDR3 length, clone size, CDR3 DNA, CDR3 protein. A D gene is named only where the DNA matches it firmly. Clone sizes are given selectively: once, few, many, or a class where the clone is expanded.

J: TRBJ1-1
D: NA
V: TRBV10-3
length: 13
size: NA
DNA: TGTGCCATCAGTGAGTCAGAAAGGCAGGGCGGTTTCTTT
CDR3: CAISESERQGGFF

J: TRBJ1-1
D: TRBD1
V: TRBV29-1
length: 12
size: NA
DNA: TGCAGCGTTGGTCGACAGGGGCCCGAAGCTTTCTTT
CDR3: CSVGRQGPEAFF

J: TRBJ2-7
D: NA
V: TRBV6-5
length: 15
size: NA
DNA: TGTGCCAGCAGTTACTCGAGTAGCCGTACCTACGAGCAGTACTTC
CDR3: CASSYSSSRTYEQYF

J: TRBJ2-4
D: NA
V: TRBV28
length: 13
size: NA
DNA: TGTGCCAGCTCGTTAGAGGACAGAAACATTCAGTACTTC
CDR3: CASSLEDRNIQYF

J: TRBJ1-3
D: TRBD1
V: TRBV10-3
length: 15
size: once
DNA: TGTGCCATCAGTAAGGACAGGGACTCTGGAAACACCATATATTTT
CDR3: CAISKDRDSGNTIYF

J: TRBJ1-2
D: TRBD1
V: TRBV5-4
length: 15
size: NA
DNA: TGTGCCAGCAGCTTGGCCGGGACAGCTTTTTATGGCTACACCTTC
CDR3: CASSLAGTAFYGYTF

J: TRBJ2-2
D: TRBD1
V: TRBV7-3
length: 16
size: NA
DNA: TGTGCCAGCAGCTTAAGAGGGGGCTCGAACACCGGGGAGCTGTTTTTT
CDR3: CASSLRGGSNTGELFF

J: TRBJ2-7
D: NA
V: TRBV27
length: 12
size: few
DNA: TGTGCCAGCAGTTTCTTGGGAAGCGAGCAGTACTTC
CDR3: CASSFLGSEQYF

J: TRBJ2-2
D: TRBD1
V: TRBV30
length: 19
size: NA
DNA: TGTGCCTGGAGGCGACTTGCCTTACAGGGGGTACTGAACACCGGGGAGCTGTTTTTT
CDR3: CAWRRLALQGVLNTGELFF

J: TRBJ1-3
D: NA
V: TRBV7-8
length: 16
size: NA
DNA: TGTGCCAGCAGCTCGACAGAGGTCGTCTCTGGAAACACCATATATTTT
CDR3: CASSSTEVVSGNTIYF

J: TRBJ2-6
D: NA
V: TRBV7-3
length: 18
size: NA
DNA: TGTGCCAGCAGCTTACTGGCACAGGGTCTGAACGGGGCCAACGTCCTGACTTTC
CDR3: CASSLLAQGLNGANVLTF

J: TRBJ2-1
D: TRBD2
V: TRBV7-3
length: 15
size: NA
DNA: TGTGCCAGCAGCAAACTAGCGGGGGGATACAATGAGCAGTTCTTC
CDR3: CASSKLAGGYNEQFF

J: TRBJ2-5
D: NA
V: TRBV5-4
length: 14
size: NA
DNA: TGTGCCAGCAGTGCCAGGGTTGAAGGCGAGACCCAGTACTTC
CDR3: CASSARVEGETQYF

J: TRBJ2-3
D: NA
V: TRBV28
length: 16
size: NA
DNA: TGTGCCAGCAGCCCAGGGACCGGATCTAGCACAGATACGCAGTATTTT
CDR3: CASSPGTGSSTDTQYF

J: TRBJ2-1
D: NA
V: TRBV15
length: 12
size: NA
DNA: TGTGCCACCAGCAGCAGACAGGTTGAGCAGTTCTTC
CDR3: CATSSRQVEQFF

J: TRBJ2-1
D: TRBD2
V: TRBV5-1
length: 14
size: NA
DNA: TGCGCCAGCAGCTTGGTACTTGGCGGGAGGGTGCAGTTCTTC
CDR3: CASSLVLGGRVQFF

J: TRBJ2-7
D: NA
V: TRBV7-3
length: 12
size: NA
DNA: TGTGCCAGCAGCTTGGTTGTCGGAACCCAGTACTTC
CDR3: CASSLVVGTQYF

J: TRBJ1-2
D: TRBD1
V: TRBV2
length: 18
size: NA
DNA: TGTGCCAGCAGTAGGGACCGACAGGGGGGTGTCTCGAGTTATGGCTACACCTTC
CDR3: CASSRDRQGGVSSYGYTF

J: TRBJ2-2
D: NA
V: TRBV28
length: 17
size: NA
DNA: TGTGCCAGCAGTCGGGCGGGGCCGAGCGCGAACACCGGGGAGCTGTTTTTT
CDR3: CASSRAGPSANTGELFF

J: TRBJ2-5
D: NA
V: TRBV30
length: 13
size: once
DNA: TGTGCCTGGATGTGGCGCACGAAAGAGACCCAGTACTTC
CDR3: CAWMWRTKETQYF

J: TRBJ2-3
D: TRBD2
V: TRBV28
length: 16
size: NA
DNA: TGTGCCAGCAGTTTATTCTCCATCCGGGGGGTAGATACGCAGTATTTT
CDR3: CASSLFSIRGVDTQYF

J: TRBJ2-3
D: TRBD2
V: TRBV9
length: 15
size: NA
DNA: TGTGCCAGCCAAAGACTAGCGGGAGGGCCAGATACGCAGTATTTT
CDR3: CASQRLAGGPDTQYF

J: TRBJ2-1
D: TRBD2
V: TRBV19
length: 16
size: NA
DNA: TGTGCCAGTAGTATCCTGAGCGGGAGTCGTCTCAATGAGCAGTTCTTC
CDR3: CASSILSGSRLNEQFF

J: TRBJ1-1
D: NA
V: TRBV7-9
length: 13
size: NA
DNA: TGTGCCAGCAGCTTTCTAAGTAACACTGAAGCTTTCTTT
CDR3: CASSFLSNTEAFF

J: TRBJ1-1
D: TRBD1
V: TRBV29-1
length: 11
size: NA
DNA: TGCAGCGTCGGGACAGACAGTGAAGCTTTCTTT
CDR3: CSVGTDSEAFF

J: TRBJ2-1
D: TRBD2
V: TRBV10-3
length: 13
size: NA
DNA: TGTGCCATCAGTGAGACTAGCGGGATCGGGCAGTTCTTC
CDR3: CAISETSGIGQFF

J: TRBJ2-5
D: TRBD1
V: TRBV5-8
length: 14
size: NA
DNA: TGTGCCAGCAGCTGGTGGGACAGGGCCGAGACCCAGTACTTC
CDR3: CASSWWDRAETQYF

J: TRBJ2-7
D: TRBD2
V: TRBV4-2
length: 16
size: NA
DNA: TGTGCCAGCAGCCAAGATTTCTCGACTAGCGGTTACGAGCAGTACTTC
CDR3: CASSQDFSTSGYEQYF

J: TRBJ2-7
D: TRBD1
V: TRBV12-5
length: 17
size: NA
DNA: TGTGCTAGTGGTTTGGAGGCGACAGGGTGCGGCCCCTACGAGCAGTACTTC
CDR3: CASGLEATGCGPYEQYF

J: TRBJ1-2
D: NA
V: TRBV5-8
length: 13
size: NA
DNA: TGTGCCAGCAGCTTGGACCGCACGCGGGGCTACACCTTC
CDR3: CASSLDRTRGYTF

J: TRBJ2-7
D: NA
V: TRBV14
length: 12
size: few
DNA: TGTGCCAGCAGCCAAGCCGATCATCGGGAGTACTTC
CDR3: CASSQADHREYF

J: TRBJ2-7
D: TRBD2
V: TRBV11-2
length: 15
size: NA
DNA: TGTGCCAGCAGCCTCTCGGGACTAGCGAACTACGAGCAGTACTTC
CDR3: CASSLSGLANYEQYF

J: TRBJ2-2
D: TRBD2
V: TRBV9
length: 18
size: NA
DNA: TGTGCCAGCAGCGCACATAGCGGGGGCGGTAGGAGGACCGGGGAGCTGTTTTTT
CDR3: CASSAHSGGGRRTGELFF

J: TRBJ2-5
D: NA
V: TRBV11-1
length: 15
size: once
DNA: TGTGCCAGCAGCGCAAACAGGGTGAGCCAAGAGACCCAGTACTTC
CDR3: CASSANRVSQETQYF

J: TRBJ1-2
D: NA
V: TRBV28
length: 12
size: NA
DNA: TGTGCCGTCGGCCAGGGGCCCTATGGCTACACCTTC
CDR3: CAVGQGPYGYTF

J: TRBJ2-7
D: NA
V: TRBV18
length: 16
size: NA
DNA: TGTGCCAGCTCACCGAGGGCCAGCGGGGACACCTACGAGCAGTACTTC
CDR3: CASSPRASGDTYEQYF